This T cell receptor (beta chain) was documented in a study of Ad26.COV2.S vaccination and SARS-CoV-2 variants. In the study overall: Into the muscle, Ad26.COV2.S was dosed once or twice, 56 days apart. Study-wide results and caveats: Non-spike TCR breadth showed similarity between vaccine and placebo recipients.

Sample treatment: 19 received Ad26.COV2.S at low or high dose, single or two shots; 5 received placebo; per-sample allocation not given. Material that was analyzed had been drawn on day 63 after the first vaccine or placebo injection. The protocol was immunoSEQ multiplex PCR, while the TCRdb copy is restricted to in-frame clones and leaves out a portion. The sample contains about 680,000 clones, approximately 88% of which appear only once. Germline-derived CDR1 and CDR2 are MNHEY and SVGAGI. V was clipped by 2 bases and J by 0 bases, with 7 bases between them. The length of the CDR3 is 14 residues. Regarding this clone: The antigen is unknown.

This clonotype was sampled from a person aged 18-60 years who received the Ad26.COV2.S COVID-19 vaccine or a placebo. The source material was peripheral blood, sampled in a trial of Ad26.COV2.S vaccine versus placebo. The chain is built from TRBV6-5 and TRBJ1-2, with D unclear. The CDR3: CASSYERANYGYTF. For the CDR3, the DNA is TGTGCCAGCAGTTACGAAAGAGCTAACTATGGCTACACCTTC.